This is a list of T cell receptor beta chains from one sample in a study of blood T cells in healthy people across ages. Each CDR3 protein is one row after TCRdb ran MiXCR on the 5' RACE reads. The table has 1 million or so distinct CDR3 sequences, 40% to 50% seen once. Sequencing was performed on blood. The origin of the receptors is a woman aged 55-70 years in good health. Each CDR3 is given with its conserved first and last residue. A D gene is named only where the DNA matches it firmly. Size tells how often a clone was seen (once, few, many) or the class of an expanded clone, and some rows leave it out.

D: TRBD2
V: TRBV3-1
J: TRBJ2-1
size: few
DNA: TGTGCCAGCAGCCAAGGGGCTTCGAGGCGGGAGAGGGCCCCCTACAATGAGCAGTTCTTC
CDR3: CASSQGASRRERAPYNEQFF

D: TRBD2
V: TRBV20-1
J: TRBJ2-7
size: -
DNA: TGCAGTGCTAGAGAAGCGCCAGCGGGGCCCTCCTACGAGCAGTACTTC
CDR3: CSAREAPAGPSYEQYF

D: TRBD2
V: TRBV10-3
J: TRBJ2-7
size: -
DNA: TGTGCCATCAGTGAAGCGGGAACCTACGAGCAGTACTTC
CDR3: CAISEAGTYEQYF

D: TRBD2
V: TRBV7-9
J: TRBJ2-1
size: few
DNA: TGTGCCAGCAGCAGCCGGACTAGCGGATCCGGCGGGGAGCAGTTCTTC
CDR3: CASSSRTSGSGGEQFF

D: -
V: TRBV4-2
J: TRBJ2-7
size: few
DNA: TGTGCCAGCAGCCAAGATTCCCGCGCAACCTACGAGCAGTACTTC
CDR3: CASSQDSRATYEQYF

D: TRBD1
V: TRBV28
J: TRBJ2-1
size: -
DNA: TGTGCCAGCAGCTCCGGGACAGGGAAGCAGTTCTTC
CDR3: CASSSGTGKQFF

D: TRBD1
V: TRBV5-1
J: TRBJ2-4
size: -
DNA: TGCGCCAGCAGCCCGACAGGGGGCCTCAAAAACATTCAGTACTTC
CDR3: CASSPTGGLKNIQYF

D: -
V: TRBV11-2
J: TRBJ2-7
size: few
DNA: TGTGCCAGCAGCTCCGCCAGATGGGGCGAGCAGTACTTC
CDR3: CASSSARWGEQYF

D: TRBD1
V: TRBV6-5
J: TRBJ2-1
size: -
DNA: TGTGCCAGCAGTTATGTGGGACAGCGAACCAATGAGCAGTTCTTC
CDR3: CASSYVGQRTNEQFF

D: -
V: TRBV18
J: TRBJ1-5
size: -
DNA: TGTGCCAGCTCACCTTTTGAGAATCAGCCCCAGCATTTT
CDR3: CASSPFENQPQHF

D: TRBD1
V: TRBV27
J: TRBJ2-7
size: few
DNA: TGTGCCAGCAGTTTCGGACAGGCCGACTACGAGCAGTACTTC
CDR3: CASSFGQADYEQYF

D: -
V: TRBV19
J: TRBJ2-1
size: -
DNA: TGTGCCAGTAGTATAGCTTTACGGGAAAAGCAGTTCTTC
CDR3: CASSIALREKQFF

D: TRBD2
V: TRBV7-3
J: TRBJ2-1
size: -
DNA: TGTGCCAGCAGAATGACTAGCTCTAGTGAGCAGTTCTTC
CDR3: CASRMTSSSEQFF

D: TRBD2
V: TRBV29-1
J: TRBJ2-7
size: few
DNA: TGCAGCGCCGAGGGGACGCGGGAGGCCGGATACGAGCAGTACTTC
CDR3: CSAEGTREAGYEQYF

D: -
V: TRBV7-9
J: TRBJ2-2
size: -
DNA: TGTGCCAGCAGCACAGCAGGGGCAACAGACACCGGGGAGCTGTTTTTT
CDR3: CASSTAGATDTGELFF

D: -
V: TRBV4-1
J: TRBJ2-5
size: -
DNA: TGCGCCAGCAGCCAACTATCACAGGGCCAGACCCAGTACTTC
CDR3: CASSQLSQGQTQYF

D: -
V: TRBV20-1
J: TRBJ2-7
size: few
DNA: TGCAGTGCTAGAGAGACAGGACGTACCTCCTACGAGCAGTACTTC
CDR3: CSARETGRTSYEQYF

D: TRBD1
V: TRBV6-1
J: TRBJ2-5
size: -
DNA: TGTGCCAGCAGTGAGGACAGGCGTAACCAAGAGACCCAGTACTTC
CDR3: CASSEDRRNQETQYF

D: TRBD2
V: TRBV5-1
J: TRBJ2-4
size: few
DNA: TGCGCCAGCAGCTTGGTGGCGGGAGGGCCCAAAAACATTCAGTACTTC
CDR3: CASSLVAGGPKNIQYF

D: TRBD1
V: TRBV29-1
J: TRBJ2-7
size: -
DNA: TGCAGCGTCCAGACAGGGGGCTTATACGAGCAGTACTTC
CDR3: CSVQTGGLYEQYF

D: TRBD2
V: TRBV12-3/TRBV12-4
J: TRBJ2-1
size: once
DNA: TGTGCCAGCAGTTGGGGCCCTAGCGGTCCCTACAATGAGCAGTTCTTC
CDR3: CASSWGPSGPYNEQFF

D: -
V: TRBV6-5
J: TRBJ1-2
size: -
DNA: TGTGCCAGCAGTTACGGTCCGGCCATAAGACTTGGCTACACCTTC
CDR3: CASSYGPAIRLGYTF

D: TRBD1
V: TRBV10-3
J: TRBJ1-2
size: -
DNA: TGTGCCATCACCTCGGGGACAGGGGGCAGCTATGGCTACACCTTC
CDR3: CAITSGTGGSYGYTF

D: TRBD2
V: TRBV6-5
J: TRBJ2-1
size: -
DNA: TGTGCCAGCAATCGGCTAGCGGGAGTATCTGAGCAGTTCTTC
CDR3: CASNRLAGVSEQFF

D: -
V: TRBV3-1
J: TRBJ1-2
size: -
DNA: TGTGCCAGCAGCCATAGACGAGGGGACTATGGCTACACCTTC
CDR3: CASSHRRGDYGYTF

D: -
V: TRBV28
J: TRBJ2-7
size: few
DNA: TGTGCCAGCAGCCCCCCGACGGGATCCTACGAGCAGTACTTC
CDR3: CASSPPTGSYEQYF

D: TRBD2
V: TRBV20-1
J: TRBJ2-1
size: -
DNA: TGCAGTGCGTCCCCAGTCCCATCCCCCGTGACTAGCGGGGAACACTCCTACAATGAGCAGTTCTTC
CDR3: CSASPVPSPVTSGEHSYNEQFF

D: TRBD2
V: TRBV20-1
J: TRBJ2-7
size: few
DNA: TGCAGTGCTAGAAGGCTAGCGGGAGACTACGAGCAGTACTTC
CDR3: CSARRLAGDYEQYF

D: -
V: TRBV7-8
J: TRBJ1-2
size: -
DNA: TGTGCCAGCAGCTCACGAGGGGTTGGTGGCTACACCTTC
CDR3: CASSSRGVGGYTF

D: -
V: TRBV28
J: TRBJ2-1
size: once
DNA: TGTGCCAGCAGTTCCCACGCCCGGGATGAGCAGTTCTTC
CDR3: CASSSHARDEQFF

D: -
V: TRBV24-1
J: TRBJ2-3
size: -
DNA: TGTGCCACCAGTGATTGGCCCACAGATAGCGCAGATACGCAGTATTTT
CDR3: CATSDWPTDSADTQYF

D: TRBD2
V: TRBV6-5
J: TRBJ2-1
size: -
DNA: TGTGCCAGCAGACTAGCGAATGGGAATGAGCAGTTCTTC
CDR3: CASRLANGNEQFF

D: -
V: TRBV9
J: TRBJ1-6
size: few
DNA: TGTGCCAGTAGATCGAGCTCCTATAATTCACCCCTCCACTTT
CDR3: CASRSSSYNSPLHF

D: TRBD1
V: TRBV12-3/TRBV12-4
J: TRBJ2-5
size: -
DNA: TGTGCCAGCAGAAGACAGGGGCCTCAAGAGACCCAGTACTTC
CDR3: CASRRQGPQETQYF

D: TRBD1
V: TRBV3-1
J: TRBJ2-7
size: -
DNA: TGTGCCAGCAGCCAAGATTGGGGACAGGGAAGAGGGGATGAGCAGTACTTC
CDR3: CASSQDWGQGRGDEQYF

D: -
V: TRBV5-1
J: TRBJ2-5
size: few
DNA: TGCGCCAGCAGCCAGACAGTGGGCCGAGAGACCCAGTACTTC
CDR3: CASSQTVGRETQYF

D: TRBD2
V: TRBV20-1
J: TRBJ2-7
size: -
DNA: TGCAGTGCTAGAGATGTTGCGGGAGTGTACGAGCAGTACTTC
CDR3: CSARDVAGVYEQYF

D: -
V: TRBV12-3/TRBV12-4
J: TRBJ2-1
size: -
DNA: TGTGCCAGCAGCCGCAGTGGGAGCCGAAATGAACAGTTCTTC
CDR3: CASSRSGSRNEQFF

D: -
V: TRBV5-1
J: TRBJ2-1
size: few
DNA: TGCGCCAGCAGCTCCGGGACACAGAACTACAATGAGCAGTTCTTC
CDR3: CASSSGTQNYNEQFF

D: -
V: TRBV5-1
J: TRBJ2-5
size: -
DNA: TGCGCCAGCAGCTTGATGATCGGCGAGACCCAGTACTTC
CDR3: CASSLMIGETQYF

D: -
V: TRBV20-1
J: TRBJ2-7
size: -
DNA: TGCAGTGCTAGGAGGGGCCAGGGTTCCTACGAGCAGTACTTC
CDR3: CSARRGQGSYEQYF

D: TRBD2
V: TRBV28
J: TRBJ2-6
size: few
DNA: TGTGCCAGCAGTCCACTAGGCGGGAGGGTTGATAGGGCCAACGTCCTGACTTTC
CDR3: CASSPLGGRVDRANVLTF

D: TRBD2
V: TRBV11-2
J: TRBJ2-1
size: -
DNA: TGTGCCAGCAGCCCGAGATTGGGAGCGGGAGGCGGGAATGAGCAGTTCTTC
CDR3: CASSPRLGAGGGNEQFF

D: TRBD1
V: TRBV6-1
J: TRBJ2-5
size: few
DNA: TGTGCCAGCCAGCAAAGAGACAGGGAGATTAGAGAGACCCAGTACTTC
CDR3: CASQQRDREIRETQYF

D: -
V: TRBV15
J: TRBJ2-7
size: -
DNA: TGTGCCACCAGCAGAGATCGAAGCTCCTACGAGCAGTACTTC
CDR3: CATSRDRSSYEQYF

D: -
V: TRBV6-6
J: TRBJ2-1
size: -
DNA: TGTGCCAGCAGTGATCGGGACACCCTCGGCAATGAGCAGTTCTTC
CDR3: CASSDRDTLGNEQFF

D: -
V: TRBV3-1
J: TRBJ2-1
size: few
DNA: TGTGCCAGCAGCCAGAATGGACTATCCAATGAGCAGTTCTTC
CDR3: CASSQNGLSNEQFF

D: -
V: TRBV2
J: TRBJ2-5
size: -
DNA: TGTGCCAGCAGTGTTCCGGTAGGGGCGCCGCGGGAGACCCAGTACTTC
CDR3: CASSVPVGAPRETQYF

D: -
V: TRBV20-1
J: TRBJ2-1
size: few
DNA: TGCAGTGCTACCTACAATGAGCAGTTCTTC
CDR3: CSATYNEQFF

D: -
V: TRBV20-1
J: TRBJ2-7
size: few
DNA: TGCAGTGCTAGTGGGGGTCCCCAACAGACCTACGAGCAGTACTTC
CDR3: CSASGGPQQTYEQYF

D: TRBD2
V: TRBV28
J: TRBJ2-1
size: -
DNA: TGTGCCAGCAGCACTAGCGGGAGTTGGAATGAGCAGTTCTTC
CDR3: CASSTSGSWNEQFF

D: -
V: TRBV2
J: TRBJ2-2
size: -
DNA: TGTGCCAGCAACGGGGGAGAGCTGTTTTTT
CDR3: CASNGGELFF

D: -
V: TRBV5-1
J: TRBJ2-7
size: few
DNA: TGCGCCAGCAGCTTGGCAACCGACTACGAGCAGTACTTC
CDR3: CASSLATDYEQYF

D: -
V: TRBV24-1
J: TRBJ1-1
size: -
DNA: TGTGCCACCAGGAAAGGGGGGGGAGGCACTGAAGCTTTCTTT
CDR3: CATRKGGGGTEAFF